The T cell receptor beta chain described here comes from a study of cytomegalovirus exposure and HLA in healthy donors. On this clone itself: The target antigen is unknown.

Broader study findings: The authors enumerated over 150 TCR beta chains as linked to cytomegalovirus.

The V end lost 4 bases, the J end lost 5 bases, and 11 bases lay between the germline ends. CDR1 and CDR2 (germline): SGDLS, YYNGEE. This CDR3 contains 13 residues. Assay used: immunoSEQ multiplex PCR; TCRdb lists only in-frame clones, some missing. The repertoire holds some 130,000 clones, with around 93% as singletons. Sequencing was performed on PBMCs. The chain uses TRBV9 and TRBJ2-3, with D possibly matching TRBD2 (5 bases). The TCR sequence derives from a man between 18 and 35 years old in good health and CMV-seropositive. Written as DNA, the CDR3 is TGTGCCAGCAGCTTCCGAAGCGGAGATACGCAGTATTTT. It translates to CASSFRSGDTQYF. The whole variable domain, remainder taken from reference TRBV9 and TRBJ2-3, is DSGVTQTPKHLITATGQRVTLRCSPRSGDLSVYWYQQSLDQGLQFLIQYYNGEERAKGNILERFSAQQFPDLHSELNLSSLELGDSALYFCASSFRSGDTQYFGPGTRLTVL.